The 22 T cell receptor beta chains presented below share a single source sample, sequenced in a study of vaccination and CD4 T cells after COVID-19. Which antigens these TCRs recognize remains unknown. Specified treatment: approximately nine-day PBMC culture with coronavirus spike peptide pools or control peptides (ViraFEST assay). Sequenced with the Oncomine TCR Beta short-read assay was DNA taken from cultured CD4+ T cells. MiXCR, run by TCRdb on the PCR reads, gives a single entry per CDR3 protein. The sample records roughly 24,000 distinct CDR3 sequences, less than 65% being singletons. Input material: CD4+ T cells from blood, cultured in vitro. These receptors were collected from a human donor who had recovered from COVID-19.

The J gene is TRBJ2-7, the V gene TRBV20-1; possibly TRBD1 for D (5 bases). CDR3 length: 15 residues. V dropped 2 bases and J dropped 7 bases, with 21 bases sitting between them. CDR1 and CDR2 from the germline V gene are DFQATT and SNEGSKA (reference sequence). CDR3 loop: CSARIRTKTQYEQYF. CDR3 nucleotide sequence: TGCAGTGCTAGAATCCGGACAAAGACTCAGTATGAGCAGTACTTC.

The J gene is TRBJ1-1, the V gene TRBV2; D may be TRBD1 (5 bases). V gave up 9 bases and J gave up 4 bases, with 21 bases separating them. The CDR3 spans 15 residues. CDR1 and CDR2 from the germline V gene are SNHLY and FYNNEI. The CDR3 DNA reads as TGTGCCAGTCTCGGGGGGGGGACGGGGAGCACTGAAGCTTTCTTT. It is translated as CASLGGGTGSTEAFF.

The rearrangement uses TRBV5-1 and TRBJ2-7; no clear D. The V gene lost 3 bases and the J gene lost 4 bases, with 5 bases spanning the gap. Per the germline V gene, CDR1 is SGHRS and CDR2 is YFSETQ. CDR3 size: 11 residues. Here the CDR3 reads CASSSSYEQYF. The CDR3 DNA sequence: TGCGCCAGCAGCTCGAGTTACGAGCAGTACTTC.

The table lists this clonotype with a count of one. This chain joins TRBV6-1 and TRBJ2-3; D gene ambiguous. The CDR3 totals 18 residues. Germline CDR1 reads MNHNS; CDR2 reads SASEGT. V was cut by 6 bases and J by 6 bases, with 28 bases left in between. The CDR3 region has the DNA TGTGCCAGCAGCGAACTGTTAGGCGCGAACCTTTCTGGGGATACGCAGTATTTT. It encodes CASSELLGANLSGDTQYF.

This clonotype appeared a few times. The gene calls are TRBV24-1 and TRBJ1-2; TRBD1 might be the D (6 bases). Germline lookup yields CDR1 KGHDR and CDR2 SFDVKD. The V end lost 3 bases, the J end lost 8 bases, and 15 bases lay between the germline ends. The CDR3 sequence is 14 residues long. The DNA for the CDR3 is TGTGCCACCAGTGATCCCACCTGGGGGGGCGGCTACACCTTC. This sequence encodes CATSDPTWGGGYTF.

This clonotype has only a few counts. The chain employs TRBV15 and TRBJ1-1; 10 bases agree with TRBD1. Germline CDR1 reads LNHNV; CDR2 reads YYDKDF (reference sequence). The CDR3 runs 17 residues. Trimming cost V 8 bases and J 4 bases; bases outside gene matches: 16. The CDR3 DNA follows: TGTGCCACCCTGGGTCCGGAGACAGGGGGCGCATCCACTGAAGCTTTCTTT. This translates into CATLGPETGGASTEAFF.

This clonotype was counted a few times. This chain links TRBV4-1 with TRBJ1-6; D is uncertain. From germline, CDR1 is MGHRA and CDR2 YSYEKL. The CDR3 totals 16 residues. V was pared by 4 bases and J by 5 bases, with 15 bases between. The CDR3, as DNA: TGCGCCAGCAGCCGTGGATTAACGGTGGATAATTCACCCCTCCACTTT. This translates into CASSRGLTVDNSPLHF.

The V and J genes are TRBV20-1 and TRBJ2-5; 10 bases fit TRBD1. This CDR3 is 13 amino acids long. V lost 8 bases, J lost 5 bases, and 8 bases stayed unmatched. Germline V lookup: CDR1 DFQATT, CDR2 SNEGSKA (reference sequence). The CDR3 region has the DNA TGCAGTCCGCCGGGACAGGGGTTTGAGACCCAGTACTTC. Translating it yields CSPPGQGFETQYF.

This clonotype was detected once. This chain uses TRBV28 with TRBJ2-1, with TRBD1 matching 8 bases. V shed 3 bases, J shed 12 bases, and the junction held 13 bases outside the gene matches. The CDR3 spans 15 residues. Germline CDR1 is MDHEN and CDR2 is SYDVKM. The CDR3, as DNA: TGTGCCAGCAGTTTGCCAGGGGGCGTTTATATTGGGCAGTTCTTC. This codes for CASSLPGGVYIGQFF. Variable domain in full (rest from reference TRBV28 and TRBJ2-1): DVKVTQSSRYLVKRTGEKVFLECVQDMDHENMFWYRQDPGLGLRLIYFSYDVKMKEKGDIPEGYSVSREKKERFSLILESASTNQTSMYLCASSLPGGVYIGQFFGPGTRLTVL.

The CDR3 here is CSAPGTSGTQYF. The CDR3 DNA reads as TGCAGTGCCCCCGGGACCTCGGGGACCCAGTACTTC. V and J are TRBV20-1 and TRBJ2-5; D may correspond to TRBD1 or TRBD2 (5 bases each). V lost 6 bases and J 7 bases, leaving 15 bases between the germline ends. Germline V gene sequence: CDR1 DFQATT, CDR2 SNEGSKA (reference sequence). CDR3 length: 12 residues.

V gene TRBV27 combines with J gene TRBJ1-5; 8 bases are shared with TRBD1. The length of the CDR3 is 16 residues. V lost 1 base to trimming and J lost 4 bases; unmatched junction nucleotides: 6. In germline, CDR1 is MNHEY, CDR2 SMNVEV (reference sequence). In DNA, the CDR3 is TGTGCCAGCAGTTTATTTGGGGACAGGAGAAATCAGCCCCAGCATTTT. Residues: CASSLFGDRRNQPQHF.

The chain uses TRBV6-1 and TRBJ1-3, with a weak D call TRBD1 (6 bases). Germline lookup yields CDR1 MNHNS and CDR2 SASEGT. The CDR3 extends over 16 amino acids. V was shortened by 3 bases and J by 4 bases, with 16 bases between the two germline ends. The CDR3 DNA reads as TGTGCCAGCAGTGACCCCGGGGGCCCAAAAGGAAACACCATATATTTT. Protein product: CASSDPGGPKGNTIYF.

This clonotype has a handful of counts. J is TRBJ2-3 and V is TRBV24-1, with 7 bases matching TRBD1. The CDR3 is 15 amino acids. Trimming at V came to 5 bases and at J to 3 bases, leaving 7 bases not matched to a gene. The germline V gene encodes CDR1 KGHDR and CDR2 SFDVKD. The CDR3 reads CATSGGTVMTDTQYF. CDR3 in DNA: TGTGCCACCAGTGGGGGGACAGTCATGACAGATACGCAGTATTTT.

This clonotype has a single count. The chain is built from TRBV7-2 and TRBJ1-5, with D tentatively TRBD1 (6 bases). CDR3 length equals 16 residues. Germline V gene sequence: CDR1 SGHTA, CDR2 FQGNSA. V was pared by 1 base and J by 2 bases, with 12 bases between. The CDR3 DNA sequence: TGTGCCAGCAGCTTAGGAGGGGGGGACGGCAATCAGCCCCAGCATTTT. This sequence encodes CASSLGGGDGNQPQHF.

The rearrangement joins TRBV28 to TRBJ2-1; 12 positions match TRBD2. The V gene's germline CDR1 is MDHEN and CDR2 SYDVKM. This CDR3 contains 16 residues. V trimming: 5 bases; J trimming: 5 bases; junction bases outside the gene matches: 7. CDR3 in amino acids: CASSPSGLAGNNEQFF. CDR3 coding DNA: TGTGCCAGCAGTCCAAGCGGACTAGCGGGAAACAATGAGCAGTTCTTC.

The chain combines TRBV21-1 with TRBJ1-1; the table's D call, TRBD1, was not checked against the DNA. TRBV21-1 is listed as a pseudogene. The CDR3 consists of 15 residues. The CDR3 loop is CASSKEDRVNTEAFF. For the CDR3, the DNA is TGTGCCAGCAGCAAAGAGGACAGGGTGAACACTGAAGCTTTCTTT.

V is TRBV12-3 or TRBV12-4 and J is TRBJ1-1, with TRBD1 as a possible D gene (5 bases). Trimming removed 3 bases from V and 4 bases from J, with 9 bases in between. The CDR3 consists of 13 residues. The CDR3 DNA reads as TGTGCCAGCAGTTTTAGGGGCAGCACTGAAGCTTTCTTT. This gives the protein CASSFRGSTEAFF.

This chain joins TRBV15 and TRBJ2-2, with D unclear. This CDR3 has 17 residues. The ends were cut back, 0 bases at V and 2 bases at J, with 13 bases in the middle. Germline CDR1 is LNHNV and CDR2 is YYDKDF (reference sequence). CDR3 protein: CATSRDRVARNTGELFF. CDR3 sequence (DNA): TGTGCCACCAGCAGAGATAGGGTCGCAAGAAACACCGGGGAGCTGTTTTTT.

This chain links TRBV6-5 with TRBJ1-3; perhaps TRBD1 as D (5 bases). Germline CDR1 MNHEY, CDR2 SVGAGI. V was trimmed by 4 bases and J by 3 bases, leaving 10 bases between them. This CDR3 spans 14 amino acids. CDR3 nucleotide sequence: TGTGCCAGCAGTTCGACAGACAATGGAAACACCATATATTTT. Amino acid sequence: CASSSTDNGNTIYF.

The chain uses TRBV19 and TRBJ1-5; D call uncertain. The V end lost 6 bases, the J end lost 4 bases, and 25 bases lay between the germline ends. The CDR3 has 18 residues. In germline, CDR1 is LNHDA, CDR2 SQIVND (reference sequence). The CDR3 region is CASRPQTGLMPSNQPQHF. The CDR3 DNA follows: TGTGCCAGTAGGCCACAAACGGGTCTTATGCCCTCAAATCAGCCCCAGCATTTT. Variable domain in full (rest from reference TRBV19 and TRBJ1-5): DGGITQSPKYLFRKEGQNVTLSCEQNLNHDAMYWYRQDPGQGLRLIYYSQIVNDFQKGDIAEGYSVSREKKESFPLTVTSAQKNPTAFYLCASRPQTGLMPSNQPQHFGDGTRLSIL.

Only a few counts were recorded for this clonotype. V gene TRBV7-2 combines with J gene TRBJ2-6, with 9 bases lining up with TRBD1. The CDR3 is 18 residues long. The junction had 8 bases not matched to a gene; V was cut back by 5 bases and J by 0 bases. Germline V gene data show CDR1 as SGHTA and CDR2 as FQGNSA. The CDR3 sequence: CASSPRTGAHSGANVLTF. DNA for the CDR3: TGTGCCAGCAGCCCGAGGACAGGGGCCCACTCTGGGGCCAACGTCCTGACTTTC.

This clonotype turned up a few times. The J gene is TRBJ1-5, the V gene TRBV24-1; D gene ambiguous. V was trimmed by 3 bases and J by 1 base, leaving 6 bases between them. CDR3 length: 14 amino acids. Germline V CDR1 and CDR2: KGHDR, SFDVKD. CDR3 loop: CATSDPASNQPQHF. The CDR3 DNA follows: TGTGCCACCAGTGATCCTGCCAGCAATCAGCCCCAGCATTTT.